The rows below give T cell receptor beta chains drawn from one sample of a study of long-term antiretroviral therapy in people with HIV. Repertoires were generated with immunoSEQ multiplex PCR, while TCRdb's copy carries only in-frame clones and drops some. The repertoire has more than 15,000 clones, approximately 78% of them found once; the top ten carry roughly 9%. The material was unsorted PBMCs, obtained 0.3 years after starting antiretroviral therapy. The receptors come from a man aged 18 to 29 with HIV. The CDR3 runs from the conserved cysteine through the conserved F or W. Each record gives: V gene, J gene, clone size, D gene, CDR3 protein, CDR3 DNA. The D gene is left open where the match is weak. For some rows the clone size is stated as once, few or many, or as a class when expanded; others skip it.

v_call: TRBV21-1
j_call: TRBJ2-7
clone_size: .
d_call: .
cdr3_aa: CASSKVKDKFFRDYPYEQYF
cdr3_nt: TGTGCCAGCAGCAAAGTCAAAGATAAGTTTTTCCGGGACTATCCTTACGAGCAGTACTTC

v_call: TRBV27
j_call: TRBJ2-1
clone_size: .
d_call: .
cdr3_aa: CASSKTPPGALNEQFF
cdr3_nt: TGTGCCAGCAGCAAGACCCCCCCCGGAGCCCTCAATGAGCAGTTCTTC

v_call: TRBV28
j_call: TRBJ2-1
clone_size: .
d_call: TRBD2
cdr3_aa: CASSPYGAGGYNEQFF
cdr3_nt: TGTGCCAGCAGTCCCTATGGAGCGGGGGGCTACAATGAGCAGTTCTTC

v_call: TRBV5-1
j_call: TRBJ2-1
clone_size: .
d_call: TRBD2
cdr3_aa: CASSSHTTSGGGNEQFF
cdr3_nt: TGCGCCAGCAGCTCCCATACAACTAGCGGGGGGGGTAATGAGCAGTTCTTC

v_call: TRBV7-2
j_call: TRBJ2-3
clone_size: .
d_call: .
cdr3_aa: CASSPLVANSDTQYF
cdr3_nt: TGTGCCAGCAGCCCCCTAGTAGCGAATTCAGATACGCAGTATTTT

v_call: TRBV2
j_call: TRBJ2-2
clone_size: .
d_call: TRBD2
cdr3_aa: CASSTGTSGIDTGELFF
cdr3_nt: TGTGCCAGCAGTACAGGGACTAGCGGCATAGACACCGGGGAGCTGTTTTTT

v_call: TRBV4-1
j_call: TRBJ1-1
clone_size: .
d_call: .
cdr3_aa: CASSQVFPTGGVGTEAFF
cdr3_nt: TGCGCCAGCAGCCAAGTCTTTCCGACAGGCGGCGTCGGGACTGAAGCTTTCTTT

v_call: TRBV25-1
j_call: TRBJ1-2
clone_size: .
d_call: .
cdr3_aa: CASSEVPYGYTF
cdr3_nt: TGTGCCAGCAGTGAAGTTCCCTATGGCTACACCTTC

v_call: TRBV6-5
j_call: TRBJ1-2
clone_size: .
d_call: TRBD1
cdr3_aa: CAAREKTGEVYGYTF
cdr3_nt: TGTGCCGCTAGAGAAAAAACAGGGGAGGTCTATGGCTACACCTTC

v_call: TRBV5-4
j_call: TRBJ2-7
clone_size: .
d_call: TRBD2
cdr3_aa: CASSLGLAGDKYEQYF
cdr3_nt: TGTGCCAGCAGCTTGGGACTAGCGGGGGACAAATACGAGCAGTACTTC

v_call: TRBV4-2
j_call: TRBJ2-6
clone_size: .
d_call: .
cdr3_aa: CASSGGSGANVLTF
cdr3_nt: TGTGCCAGCAGCGGGGGCTCTGGGGCCAACGTCCTGACTTTC

v_call: TRBV5-6
j_call: TRBJ2-4
clone_size: .
d_call: .
cdr3_aa: CASSFDLAKNIQYF
cdr3_nt: TGTGCCAGCAGCTTCGACTTAGCCAAAAACATTCAGTACTTC

v_call: TRBV11-2
j_call: TRBJ2-5
clone_size: once
d_call: TRBD2
cdr3_aa: CASSDGLAGGQETQYF
cdr3_nt: TGTGCCAGCAGCGACGGACTAGCGGGGGGACAAGAGACCCAGTACTTC

v_call: TRBV25-1
j_call: TRBJ2-3
clone_size: .
d_call: TRBD2
cdr3_aa: CASSEKAGATDTQYF
cdr3_nt: TGTGCCAGCAGTGAGAAAGCGGGGGCCACAGATACGCAGTATTTT